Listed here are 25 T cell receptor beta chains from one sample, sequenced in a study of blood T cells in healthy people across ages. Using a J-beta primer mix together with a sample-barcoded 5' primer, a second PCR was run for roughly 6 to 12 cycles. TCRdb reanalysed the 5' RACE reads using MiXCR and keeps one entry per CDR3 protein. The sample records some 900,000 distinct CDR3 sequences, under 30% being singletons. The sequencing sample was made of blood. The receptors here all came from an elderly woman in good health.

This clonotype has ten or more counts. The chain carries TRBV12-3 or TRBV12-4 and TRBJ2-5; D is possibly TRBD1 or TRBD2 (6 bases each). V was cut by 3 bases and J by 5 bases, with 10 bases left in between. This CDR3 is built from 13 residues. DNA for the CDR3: TGTGCCAGCAGTTTCGGGGGCGCGGAGACCCAGTACTTC. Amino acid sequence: CASSFGGAETQYF.

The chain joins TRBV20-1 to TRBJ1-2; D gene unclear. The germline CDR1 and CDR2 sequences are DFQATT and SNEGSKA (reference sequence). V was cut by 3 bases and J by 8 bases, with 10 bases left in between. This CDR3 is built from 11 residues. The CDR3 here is CSASSFPGYTF. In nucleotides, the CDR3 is TGCAGTGCTAGTTCGTTCCCGGGCTACACCTTC.

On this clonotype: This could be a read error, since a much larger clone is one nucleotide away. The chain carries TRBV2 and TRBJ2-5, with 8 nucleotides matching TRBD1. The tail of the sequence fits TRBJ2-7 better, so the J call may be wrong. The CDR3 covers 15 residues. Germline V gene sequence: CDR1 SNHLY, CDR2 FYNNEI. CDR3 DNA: TGTGCCAGCTCGTTTACCGGGACAGGTAGGGACGAGCAGTACTTC. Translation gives CASSFTGTGRDEQYF.

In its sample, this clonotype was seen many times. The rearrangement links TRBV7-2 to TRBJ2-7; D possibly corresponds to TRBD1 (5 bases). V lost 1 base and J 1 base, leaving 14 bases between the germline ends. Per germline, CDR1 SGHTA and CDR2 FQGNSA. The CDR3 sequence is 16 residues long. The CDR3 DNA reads TGTGCCAGCAGCTTAGGTGGGGTAAGGGGTTCCTACGAGCAGTACTTC. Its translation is CASSLGGVRGSYEQYF.

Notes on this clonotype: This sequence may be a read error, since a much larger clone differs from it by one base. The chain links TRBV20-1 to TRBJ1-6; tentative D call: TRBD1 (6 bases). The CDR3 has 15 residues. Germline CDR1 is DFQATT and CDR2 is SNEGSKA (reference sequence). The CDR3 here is CSARGFSDRNSPRHF. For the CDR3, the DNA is TGCAGTGCTAGAGGATTCTCGGACAGAAATTCACCCCGCCACTTT.

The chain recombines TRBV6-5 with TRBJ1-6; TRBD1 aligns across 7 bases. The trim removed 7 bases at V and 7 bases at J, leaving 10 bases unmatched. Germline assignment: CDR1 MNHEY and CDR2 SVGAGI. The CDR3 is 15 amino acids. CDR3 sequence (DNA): TGTGCCAGCACCAACCAGGGGGGAAAAAATTCACCCCTCCACTTT. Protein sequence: CASTNQGGKNSPLHF.

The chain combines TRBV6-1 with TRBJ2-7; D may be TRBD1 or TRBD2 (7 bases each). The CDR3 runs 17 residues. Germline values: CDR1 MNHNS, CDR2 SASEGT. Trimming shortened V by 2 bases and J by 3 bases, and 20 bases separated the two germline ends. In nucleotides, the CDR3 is TGTGCCAGCAGTGAATTAGGAGGGGGGGACAGAGGCTACGAGCAGTACTTC. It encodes CASSELGGGDRGYEQYF.

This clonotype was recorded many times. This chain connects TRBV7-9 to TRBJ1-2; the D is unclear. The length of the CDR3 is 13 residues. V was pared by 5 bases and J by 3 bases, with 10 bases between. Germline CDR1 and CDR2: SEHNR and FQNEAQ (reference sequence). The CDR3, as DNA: TGTGCCAGCAGCCCTGACGAGTACTATGGCTACACCTTC. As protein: CASSPDEYYGYTF.

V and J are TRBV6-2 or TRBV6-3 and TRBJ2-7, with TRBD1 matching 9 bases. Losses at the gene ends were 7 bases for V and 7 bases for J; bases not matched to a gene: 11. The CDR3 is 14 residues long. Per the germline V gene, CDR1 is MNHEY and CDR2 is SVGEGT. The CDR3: CASTGTGLWNEQYF. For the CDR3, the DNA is TGTGCCAGCACAGGGACAGGGCTGTGGAATGAGCAGTACTTC.

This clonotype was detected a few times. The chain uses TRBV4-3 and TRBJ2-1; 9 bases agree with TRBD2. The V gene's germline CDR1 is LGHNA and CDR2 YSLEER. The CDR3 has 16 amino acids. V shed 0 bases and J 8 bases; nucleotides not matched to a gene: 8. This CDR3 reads CASSQDRSRGGHEQFF. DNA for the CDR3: TGCGCCAGCAGCCAAGATAGATCGCGGGGGGGCCATGAGCAGTTCTTC.

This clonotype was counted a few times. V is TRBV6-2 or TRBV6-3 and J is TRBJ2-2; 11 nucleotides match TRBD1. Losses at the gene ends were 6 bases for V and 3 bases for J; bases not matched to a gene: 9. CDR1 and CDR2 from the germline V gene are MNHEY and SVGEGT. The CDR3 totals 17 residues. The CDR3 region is CASRDIPGQGDTGELFF. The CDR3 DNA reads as TGTGCCAGCAGGGACATACCGGGACAGGGGGACACCGGGGAGCTGTTTTTT.

The CDR3, as DNA: TGCAGTGCTCCCATGGGGGACGGCTACACCTTC. Translated, it gives CSAPMGDGYTF. The V call is TRBV20-1, the J call TRBJ1-2; the D gene is possibly TRBD1 (5 bases). The CDR3 is made up of 11 amino acids. Trimming removed 5 bases from V and 8 bases from J, with 12 bases in between. Looked up from germline, CDR1 is DFQATT and CDR2 is SNEGSKA (reference sequence).

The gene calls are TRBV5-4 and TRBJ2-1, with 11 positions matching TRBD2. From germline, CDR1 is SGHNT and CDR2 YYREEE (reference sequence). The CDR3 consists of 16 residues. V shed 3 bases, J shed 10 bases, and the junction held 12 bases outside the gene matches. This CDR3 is CASSSPSGGPVGEQFF. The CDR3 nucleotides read TGTGCCAGCAGCTCTCCTAGCGGGGGGCCGGTCGGGGAGCAGTTCTTC.

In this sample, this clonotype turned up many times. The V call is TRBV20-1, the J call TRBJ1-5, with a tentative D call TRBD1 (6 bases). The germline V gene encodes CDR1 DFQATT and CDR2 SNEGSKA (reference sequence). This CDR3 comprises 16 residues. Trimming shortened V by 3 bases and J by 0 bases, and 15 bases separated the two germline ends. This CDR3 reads CSASGGGVYSNQPQHF. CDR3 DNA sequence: TGCAGTGCTAGTGGGGGGGGCGTTTATAGCAATCAGCCCCAGCATTTT.

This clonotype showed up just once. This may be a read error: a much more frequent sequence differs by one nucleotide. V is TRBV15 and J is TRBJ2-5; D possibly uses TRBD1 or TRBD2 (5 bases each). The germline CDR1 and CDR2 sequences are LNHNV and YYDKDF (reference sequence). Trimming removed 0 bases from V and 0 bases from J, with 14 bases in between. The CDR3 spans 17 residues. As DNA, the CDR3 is TGTGCCACCAGCAGAGATCGGCAGGGACCGTACCAAGAGACCCAGTACTTC. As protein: CATSRDRQGPYQETQYF.

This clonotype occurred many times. The CDR3 DNA sequence: TGCGCCAGCAGCCAAGAGAACGAAATCTATGGCTACACCTTC. It encodes CASSQENEIYGYTF. The V gene is TRBV4-3, the J gene TRBJ1-2; D not certain. V was trimmed by 0 bases and J by 4 bases, leaving 9 bases between them. Germline lookup yields CDR1 LGHNA and CDR2 YSLEER. CDR3 size: 14 residues.

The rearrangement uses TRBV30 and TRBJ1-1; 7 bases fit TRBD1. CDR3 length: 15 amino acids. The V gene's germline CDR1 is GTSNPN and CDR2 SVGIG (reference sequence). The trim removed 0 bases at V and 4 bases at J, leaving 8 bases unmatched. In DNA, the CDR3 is TGTGCCTGGAGTGTACCGGCGCAGGGGGTCACTGAAGCTTTCTTT. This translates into CAWSVPAQGVTEAFF.

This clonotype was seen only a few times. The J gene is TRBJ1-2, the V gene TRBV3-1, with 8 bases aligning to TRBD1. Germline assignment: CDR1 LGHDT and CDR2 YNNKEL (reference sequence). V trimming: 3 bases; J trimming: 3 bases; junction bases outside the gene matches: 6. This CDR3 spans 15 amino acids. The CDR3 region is CASSQGQAGYYGYTF. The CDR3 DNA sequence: TGTGCCAGCAGCCAGGGACAGGCGGGGTACTATGGCTACACCTTC.

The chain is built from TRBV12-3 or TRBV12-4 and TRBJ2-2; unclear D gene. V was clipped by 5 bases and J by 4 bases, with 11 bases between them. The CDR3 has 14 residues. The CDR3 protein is CASSPGYPTGELFF. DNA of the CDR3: TGTGCCAGCAGTCCTGGATATCCCACCGGGGAGCTGTTTTTT.

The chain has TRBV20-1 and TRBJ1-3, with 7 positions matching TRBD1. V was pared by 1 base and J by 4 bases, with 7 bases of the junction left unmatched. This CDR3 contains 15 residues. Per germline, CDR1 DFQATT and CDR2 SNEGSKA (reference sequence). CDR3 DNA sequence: TGCAGTGCTAGAGCGGACAGGCTTAGGGGAAACACCATATATTTT. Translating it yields CSARADRLRGNTIYF.

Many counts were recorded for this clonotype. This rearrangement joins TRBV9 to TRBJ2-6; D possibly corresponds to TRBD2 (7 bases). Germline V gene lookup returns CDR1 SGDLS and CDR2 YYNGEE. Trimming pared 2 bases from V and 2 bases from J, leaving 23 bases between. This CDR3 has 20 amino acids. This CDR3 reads CASSVTIGGRGGPGANVLTF. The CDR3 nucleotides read TGTGCCAGCAGCGTGACAATTGGGGGCCGGGGAGGGCCTGGGGCCAACGTCCTGACTTTC.

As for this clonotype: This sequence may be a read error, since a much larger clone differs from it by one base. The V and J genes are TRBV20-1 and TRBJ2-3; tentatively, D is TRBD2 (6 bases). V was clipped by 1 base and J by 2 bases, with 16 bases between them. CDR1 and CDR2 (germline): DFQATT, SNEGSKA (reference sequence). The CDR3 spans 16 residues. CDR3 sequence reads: CSARATGGAFTDTQYF. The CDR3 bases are TGCAGTGCTAGAGCGACTGGCGGGGCCTTCACAGATACGCAGTATTTT.

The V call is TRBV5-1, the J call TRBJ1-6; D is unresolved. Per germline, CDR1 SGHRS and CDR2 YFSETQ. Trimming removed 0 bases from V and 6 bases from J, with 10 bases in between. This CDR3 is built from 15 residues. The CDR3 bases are TGCGCCAGCAGCTTGGCCGGGCCGGCTAATTCACCCCTCCACTTT. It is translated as CASSLAGPANSPLHF.

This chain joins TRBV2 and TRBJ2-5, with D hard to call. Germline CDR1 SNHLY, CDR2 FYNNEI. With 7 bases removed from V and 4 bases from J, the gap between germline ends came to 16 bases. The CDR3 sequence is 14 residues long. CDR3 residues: CASTVGWGIETQYF. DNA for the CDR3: TGTGCCAGCACCGTGGGTTGGGGAATAGAGACCCAGTACTTC.

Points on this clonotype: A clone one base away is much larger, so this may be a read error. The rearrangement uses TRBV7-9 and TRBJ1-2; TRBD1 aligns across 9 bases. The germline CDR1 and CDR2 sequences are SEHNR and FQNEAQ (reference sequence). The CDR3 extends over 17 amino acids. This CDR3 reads CASSLAPKGQGNYGCTF. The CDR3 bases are TGTGCCAGCAGCTTAGCCCCAAAGGGACAGGGAAACTATGGCTGCACCTTC.